The present T cell receptor beta chain was sequenced within a study of post-analysis software for immune sequencing data. Findings and caveats of the study: Roughly five TRBV segments were more frequent in patients than controls; TRBV5-6, TRBV5-1 and TRBV20-1 belonged to this group. Controls' normalized Chao1 diversity significantly exceeded that of multiple sclerosis patients.

J lost 0 bases, V lost 3 bases, and 5 bases had no gene match. The V gene's germline CDR1 is KGHSH and CDR2 LQKENI. The CDR3 contains 15 residues. As concerns this clonotype: What it binds is not known.

Included in the TCR beta cDNA libraries were unique molecular identifiers. TCRdb re-called the PCR reads through MiXCR, storing one row per CDR3 protein. Among roughly 570,000 distinct CDR3 sequences listed, approximately 31% were seen once. This receptor was identified in a girl aged 2-17 years with multiple sclerosis. V is TRBV18 and J is TRBJ2-7; 7 bases map to TRBD2. The material sequenced was blood. The DNA of the CDR3 is TGTGCCAGCTCACCTTCTAGCGGCAGCTCCTACGAGCAGTACTTC. Translation: CASSPSSGSSYEQYF.